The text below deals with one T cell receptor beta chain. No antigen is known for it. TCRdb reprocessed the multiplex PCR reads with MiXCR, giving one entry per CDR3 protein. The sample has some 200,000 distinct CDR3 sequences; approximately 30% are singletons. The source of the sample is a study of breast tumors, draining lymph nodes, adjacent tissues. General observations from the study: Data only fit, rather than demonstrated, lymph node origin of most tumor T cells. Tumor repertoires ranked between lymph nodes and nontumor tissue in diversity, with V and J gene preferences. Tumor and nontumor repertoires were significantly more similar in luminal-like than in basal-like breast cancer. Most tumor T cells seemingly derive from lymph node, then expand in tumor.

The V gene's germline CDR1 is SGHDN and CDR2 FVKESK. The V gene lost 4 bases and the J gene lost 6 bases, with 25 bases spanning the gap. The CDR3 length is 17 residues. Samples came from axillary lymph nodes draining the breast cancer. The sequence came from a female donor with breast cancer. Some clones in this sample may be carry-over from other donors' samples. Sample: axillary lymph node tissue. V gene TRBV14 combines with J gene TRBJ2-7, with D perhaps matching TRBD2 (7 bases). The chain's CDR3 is CASSPLLRGAQTSEQYF. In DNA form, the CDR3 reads TGTGCCAGCAGCCCCCTTTTACGGGGGGCGCAGACCTCCGAGCAGTACTTC.